These T cell receptor beta chains were read from a single sample in a study of T cells after yellow fever vaccination. One entry per CDR3 protein results from TCRdb running MiXCR on the 5' RACE reads. The data contain approximately 250,000 distinct CDR3 sequences, approximately 3.6% of them singletons. Sequenced here: PBMCs, sampled 15 days after the yellow fever booster vaccination. The origin of the receptors is a man aged 18 to 30 who received the YFV17D yellow fever vaccine. Both conserved end residues are part of each CDR3. The order of the fields is CDR3 DNA, CDR3 protein, J gene, D gene, clone size, V gene. A D gene is named only where the DNA matches it firmly. Rows may omit the clone size; those that give it use once, few, many or a size class.

CDR3 DNA: TGCGCCAGCAGCCAAGCTATCGGGAGGACTGAAGCTTTCTTT; CDR3 protein: CASSQAIGRTEAFF; J gene: TRBJ1-1; D gene: NA; clone size: many; V gene: TRBV4-1
CDR3 DNA: TGCAGTGCCCCCGCGTCCGCTCTCGCGCAGAGATATGGCTACACCTTC; CDR3 protein: CSAPASALAQRYGYTF; J gene: TRBJ1-2; D gene: NA; clone size: few; V gene: TRBV20-1
CDR3 DNA: TGTGCCATCAGTGAGTTGGCAGCAAAGGGGAATGAGCAGTTCTTC; CDR3 protein: CAISELAAKGNEQFF; J gene: TRBJ2-1; D gene: NA; clone size: many; V gene: TRBV10-3
CDR3 DNA: TGTGCCAGCTCTGACATAGCTAACTATGGCTACACCTTC; CDR3 protein: CASSDIANYGYTF; J gene: TRBJ1-2; D gene: NA; clone size: many; V gene: TRBV12-3/TRBV12-4
CDR3 DNA: TGTGCCATCAGTGAGAGCGCTAAGGAGCCCCAGCATTTT; CDR3 protein: CAISESAKEPQHF; J gene: TRBJ1-5; D gene: NA; clone size: many; V gene: TRBV10-3
CDR3 DNA: TGTGCCAGCAGCTTGGTAGGGCGCAAGACTAACTATGGCTACACCTTC; CDR3 protein: CASSLVGRKTNYGYTF; J gene: TRBJ1-2; D gene: NA; clone size: few; V gene: TRBV5-6
CDR3 DNA: TGTGCCAGCAGCTCGATGGGATCCGGGACAGGGGGTTACAATGAGCAGTTCTTC; CDR3 protein: CASSSMGSGTGGYNEQFF; J gene: TRBJ2-1; D gene: TRBD1; clone size: many; V gene: TRBV7-2
CDR3 DNA: TGTGCCAGCACCGCCTTTGGACGAGGGACTGAAGCTTTCTTT; CDR3 protein: CASTAFGRGTEAFF; J gene: TRBJ1-1; D gene: NA; clone size: NA; V gene: TRBV6-5
CDR3 DNA: TGCGCCAGCAGCCAGAGCCTCGAACGGCACGCTTTCTTT; CDR3 protein: CASSQSLERHAFF; J gene: TRBJ1-1; D gene: NA; clone size: many; V gene: TRBV4-3
CDR3 DNA: TGTGCCTGGGGCCAGGGGCAGGGTGGAAGGAGCTCCTACAATGAGCAGTTCTTC; CDR3 protein: CAWGQGQGGRSSYNEQFF; J gene: TRBJ2-1; D gene: NA; clone size: many; V gene: TRBV30
CDR3 DNA: TGTGCCAGCCAAGGGGCAGACCTTTACAATGAGCAGTTCTTC; CDR3 protein: CASQGADLYNEQFF; J gene: TRBJ2-1; D gene: NA; clone size: many; V gene: TRBV25-1
CDR3 DNA: TGTGCCTGCTCACCCCGACAGGCAAGTTTTGATGAAAAACTGTTTTTT; CDR3 protein: CACSPRQASFDEKLFF; J gene: TRBJ1-4; D gene: NA; clone size: many; V gene: TRBV19
CDR3 DNA: TGCGCCAGCAGCCAAGGGCCCGGGGTCGGAAATCAGCCCCAGCATTTT; CDR3 protein: CASSQGPGVGNQPQHF; J gene: TRBJ1-5; D gene: NA; clone size: many; V gene: TRBV4-1
CDR3 DNA: TGTGCCAGCAGTTTGAGTCCCAACGTCCTGACTTTC; CDR3 protein: CASSLSPNVLTF; J gene: TRBJ2-6; D gene: NA; clone size: many; V gene: TRBV12-3/TRBV12-4
CDR3 DNA: TGTGCCAGCAGCTGGGTTATAAAGGGGGAGACCCAGTACTTC; CDR3 protein: CASSWVIKGETQYF; J gene: TRBJ2-5; D gene: NA; clone size: many; V gene: TRBV7-9
CDR3 DNA: TGTGCCAGCAGCTTAGGTGCCGGGATCGCCTACGAGCAGTACTTC; CDR3 protein: CASSLGAGIAYEQYF; J gene: TRBJ2-7; D gene: NA; clone size: few; V gene: TRBV11-2
CDR3 DNA: TGTGCCAGCAGCTGGACAGCGGGGAGGGGAGCTTTCTTT; CDR3 protein: CASSWTAGRGAFF; J gene: TRBJ1-1; D gene: NA; clone size: many; V gene: TRBV7-2
CDR3 DNA: TGTGCCAGCAGGACAGGGGATAGCTACACCTTC; CDR3 protein: CASRTGDSYTF; J gene: TRBJ1-2; D gene: TRBD1; clone size: few; V gene: TRBV19
CDR3 DNA: TGTGCCAGCAGCCCCGACGTAGCGGGGGTAGCTTCGCAGTATTTT; CDR3 protein: CASSPDVAGVASQYF; J gene: TRBJ2-3; D gene: TRBD2; clone size: NA; V gene: TRBV7-3
CDR3 DNA: TGTGCCAGCGGAGACAGGGGGCGGGATGAGCAGTTCTTC; CDR3 protein: CASGDRGRDEQFF; J gene: TRBJ2-1; D gene: TRBD1; clone size: many; V gene: TRBV12-3/TRBV12-4
CDR3 DNA: TGCAGTGCTAGAGCTCGGGAGGGGTTCCCCTACAATGAGCAGTTCTTC; CDR3 protein: CSARAREGFPYNEQFF; J gene: TRBJ2-1; D gene: TRBD2; clone size: many; V gene: TRBV20-1
CDR3 DNA: TGCAGCGTTAGTGGACTAGCGGGGGGTGACGAAGAGACCCAGTACTTC; CDR3 protein: CSVSGLAGGDEETQYF; J gene: TRBJ2-5; D gene: TRBD2; clone size: many; V gene: TRBV29-1
CDR3 DNA: TGTGCCAGCAGGTTGAGCCTAGTTGGTGAGCAGTTCTTC; CDR3 protein: CASRLSLVGEQFF; J gene: TRBJ2-1; D gene: NA; clone size: many; V gene: TRBV7-2
CDR3 DNA: TGTGCAGCGGTTGGCTTCAGCTCTGGGGCCAACGTCCTGACTTTC; CDR3 protein: CAAVGFSSGANVLTF; J gene: TRBJ2-6; D gene: NA; clone size: many; V gene: TRBV21-1
CDR3 DNA: TGTGCCAGCAGGGGCGATCAGGGAGCGGTCGAGCAGTACTTC; CDR3 protein: CASRGDQGAVEQYF; J gene: TRBJ2-7; D gene: NA; clone size: many; V gene: TRBV2
CDR3 DNA: TGCAGTGCTAGGGAAGGGAACACTGAAGCTTTCTTT; CDR3 protein: CSAREGNTEAFF; J gene: TRBJ1-1; D gene: NA; clone size: many; V gene: TRBV20-1
CDR3 DNA: TGTGCCAGCTCACCGACGACAGTCAATGAGCAGTTCTTC; CDR3 protein: CASSPTTVNEQFF; J gene: TRBJ2-1; D gene: NA; clone size: many; V gene: TRBV18
CDR3 DNA: TGTGCCAGCAGCGTAGATCTAGCGGGGGCCACCCAGTACTTC; CDR3 protein: CASSVDLAGATQYF; J gene: TRBJ2-5; D gene: TRBD2; clone size: many; V gene: TRBV9
CDR3 DNA: TGTGCCAGTAGTATTTACCCTCGGGGGACAGGGGGCAATCAGCCCCAGCATTTT; CDR3 protein: CASSIYPRGTGGNQPQHF; J gene: TRBJ1-5; D gene: TRBD1; clone size: many; V gene: TRBV19
CDR3 DNA: TGTGCCAGCAGCTCCGACCAGTCCGGCTACACCTTC; CDR3 protein: CASSSDQSGYTF; J gene: TRBJ1-2; D gene: NA; clone size: many; V gene: TRBV5-4
CDR3 DNA: TGTGCCTGGAGTGGACAGGAGGTTGGACCCCAGCATTTT; CDR3 protein: CAWSGQEVGPQHF; J gene: TRBJ1-5; D gene: NA; clone size: many; V gene: TRBV30
CDR3 DNA: TGCAGTGCTAGAGACGGTCAGCCCCAGCATTTT; CDR3 protein: CSARDGQPQHF; J gene: TRBJ1-5; D gene: NA; clone size: many; V gene: TRBV20-1
CDR3 DNA: TGTGCCAGCAGCTCGCAGGGATCAAGCTCCTATGGCTACACCTTC; CDR3 protein: CASSSQGSSSYGYTF; J gene: TRBJ1-2; D gene: NA; clone size: many; V gene: TRBV12-3/TRBV12-4
CDR3 DNA: TGCGCCAGCAGGGGGGATGAAAAACTGTTTTTT; CDR3 protein: CASRGDEKLFF; J gene: TRBJ1-4; D gene: NA; clone size: many; V gene: TRBV5-1
CDR3 DNA: TGCGCCAGCAGCCCGACAGGGGCTGGAGGGTACAATGAGCAGTTCTTC; CDR3 protein: CASSPTGAGGYNEQFF; J gene: TRBJ2-1; D gene: TRBD1; clone size: many; V gene: TRBV5-1
CDR3 DNA: TGCGCCAGCAGCTTGGTACGGGGGGCTGCCTTTGAAGCTTTCTTT; CDR3 protein: CASSLVRGAAFEAFF; J gene: TRBJ1-1; D gene: NA; clone size: NA; V gene: TRBV5-1
CDR3 DNA: TGTGCCAGCATCCTGATTAGCGGTTATTACAATGAGCAGTTCTTC; CDR3 protein: CASILISGYYNEQFF; J gene: TRBJ2-1; D gene: NA; clone size: many; V gene: TRBV7-2
CDR3 DNA: TGTGCCAGCAGTTACGGAGGTTCCACTGAAGCTTTCTTT; CDR3 protein: CASSYGGSTEAFF; J gene: TRBJ1-1; D gene: NA; clone size: many; V gene: TRBV6-2/TRBV6-3
CDR3 DNA: TGTGCTAGTGGTTTGGCCGATATGTCCCCGGTCTATGGCTACACCTTC; CDR3 protein: CASGLADMSPVYGYTF; J gene: TRBJ1-2; D gene: NA; clone size: many; V gene: TRBV12-5
CDR3 DNA: TGTGCCAGCAAAAATAGCGGGATCCTACGCGATGAGCAGTTCTTC; CDR3 protein: CASKNSGILRDEQFF; J gene: TRBJ2-1; D gene: TRBD2; clone size: many; V gene: TRBV7-9
CDR3 DNA: TGTGCCAGCTCACCAAGGCGGAACACCGGGGAGCTGTTTTTT; CDR3 protein: CASSPRRNTGELFF; J gene: TRBJ2-2; D gene: NA; clone size: NA; V gene: TRBV18
CDR3 DNA: TGTGCCAGCAGCTTACGACCTAGGACGACTAATGAAAAACTGTTTTTT; CDR3 protein: CASSLRPRTTNEKLFF; J gene: TRBJ1-4; D gene: NA; clone size: NA; V gene: TRBV7-6
CDR3 DNA: TGTGCCAGCAGCTTAGTTGGGACAGGATCCTACGAGCAGTACTTC; CDR3 protein: CASSLVGTGSYEQYF; J gene: TRBJ2-7; D gene: TRBD1; clone size: many; V gene: TRBV7-2
CDR3 DNA: TGTGCCAGCAGGTATAGCGGGGGTCCAGGCTACACCTTC; CDR3 protein: CASRYSGGPGYTF; J gene: TRBJ1-2; D gene: NA; clone size: many; V gene: TRBV5-4